This is a list of T cell receptor beta chains from one sample in a study of CD8 T cells in ankylosing spondylitis. From the 5' RACE reads, TCRdb called clonotypes with MiXCR, one entry per CDR3 protein. The sample includes roughly 35,000 distinct CDR3 sequences, over 10% of them seen just once. What was sequenced was synovial fluid, either unsorted or a sorted T cell fraction (not recorded which). The receptors were gathered from a male donor with ankylosing spondylitis. CDR3s include the opening cysteine and the closing phenylalanine or tryptophan. D genes are given only for firm matches. Some rows mark clone size as missing; the rest say once, few, many or name a class of expanded clone.

cdr3_length j_call d_call v_call clone_size cdr3_aa cdr3_nt
19 TRBJ2-7 TRBD1 TRBV5-6 few CASSVGQGAFPVRSYEQYF TGTGCCAGCAGCGTTGGACAGGGGGCGTTTCCTGTCCGTTCGTACGAGCAGTACTTC
15 TRBJ2-3 NA TRBV21-1 few CASTERAYSTDTQYF TGTGCCAGCACCGAGCGGGCCTATAGCACAGATACGCAGTATTTT
17 TRBJ2-5 TRBD2 TRBV29-1 few CSLTAGTSGVWEETQYF TGCAGCCTGACCGCCGGGACTAGCGGGGTTTGGGAAGAGACCCAGTACTTC
12 TRBJ1-1 NA TRBV7-6 NA CASSLVATEAFF TGTGCCAGCAGCTTAGTTGCCACTGAAGCTTTCTTT
15 TRBJ2-5 NA TRBV6-5 many CASSYAGFEPETQYF TGTGCCAGCAGTTACGCAGGGTTCGAACCAGAGACCCAGTACTTC
14 TRBJ1-6 TRBD1 TRBV7-2 many CASSSGQPNSPLHF TGTGCCAGCAGCTCGGGACAGCCTAATTCACCCCTCCACTTT
17 TRBJ2-1 TRBD2 TRBV4-2 few CASSSPAGGGSYNEQFF TGTGCCAGCAGCTCCCCTGCGGGAGGAGGGTCCTACAATGAGCAGTTCTTC
14 TRBJ2-1 NA TRBV7-3 few CASSEWGGVNEQFF TGTGCCAGCAGCGAATGGGGCGGGGTAAATGAGCAGTTCTTC
14 TRBJ2-1 TRBD2 TRBV7-3 few CASRLAGPLSEQFF TGTGCCAGCAGACTAGCGGGCCCCCTTAGTGAGCAGTTCTTC
15 TRBJ2-7 NA TRBV3-1 NA CASSQDWGQRDEQYF TGTGCCAGCAGCCAAGATTGGGGTCAACGGGACGAGCAGTACTTC
14 TRBJ2-7 NA TRBV6-2/TRBV6-3 many CASSPRDAHYEQYF TGTGCCAGCAGTCCCCGGGACGCCCACTACGAGCAGTACTTC
12 TRBJ2-5 TRBD2 TRBV10-3 medium-sized CATAGGQETQYF TGTGCCACAGCGGGAGGGCAAGAGACCCAGTACTTC
13 TRBJ2-1 NA TRBV29-1 NA CSVEGLDSNEQFF TGCAGCGTTGAAGGCCTGGATAGCAATGAGCAGTTCTTC
15 TRBJ2-2 NA TRBV20-1 NA CSARDPVRVPGELFF TGCAGTGCTAGAGATCCCGTCAGGGTCCCCGGGGAGCTGTTTTTT
17 TRBJ2-1 NA TRBV5-8 many CASSPPGMQRNYNEQFF TGTGCCAGCAGCCCGCCGGGGATGCAGCGAAACTACAATGAGCAGTTCTTC
14 TRBJ2-2 NA TRBV18 many CASSPRQYTGELFF TGTGCCAGCTCACCCCGACAGTACACCGGGGAGCTGTTTTTT
15 TRBJ2-7 TRBD1 TRBV6-1 few CASSELETGSHEQYF TGTGCCAGCAGTGAATTAGAGACAGGGTCCCACGAGCAGTACTTC
15 TRBJ2-7 NA TRBV11-2 many CASSFGAGEAYEQYF TGTGCCAGCAGCTTCGGGGCAGGCGAAGCCTACGAGCAGTACTTC
17 TRBJ2-6 NA TRBV24-1 NA CATSDYTGTSGANVLTF TGTGCCACCAGTGACTATACAGGGACCTCTGGGGCCAACGTCCTGACTTTC
15 TRBJ1-6 NA TRBV5-1 once CASSLAGGSDSPLHF TGCGCCAGCAGCTTGGCGGGGGGCTCGGATTCACCCCTCCACTTT
15 TRBJ1-5 NA TRBV6-2/TRBV6-3 many CASGVGRGLNQPQHF TGTGCCAGCGGGGTTGGACGCGGACTCAATCAGCCCCAGCATTTT
15 TRBJ2-1 NA TRBV5-1 NA CASSLVQGSYNEQFF TGCGCCAGCAGCTTGGTCCAGGGATCCTACAATGAGCAGTTCTTC
15 TRBJ1-3 TRBD1 TRBV15 NA CATSSNRGFGNTIYF TGTGCCACCAGCAGTAACAGGGGTTTCGGAAACACCATATATTTT
15 TRBJ2-1 TRBD2 TRBV2 few CATFARGGSYNEQFF TGTGCCACTTTTGCACGGGGGGGCTCCTACAATGAGCAGTTCTTC
12 TRBJ2-1 NA TRBV13 NA CASSLRSSEQFF TGTGCCAGCAGCTTAAGATCTAGCGAGCAGTTCTTC
15 TRBJ2-1 NA TRBV7-9 many CASTPVGASYNEQFF TGTGCCAGCACCCCCGTAGGGGCCTCCTACAATGAGCAGTTCTTC
14 TRBJ2-7 NA TRBV27 few CASSSTGTTYEQYF TGTGCCAGCAGCTCGACCGGGACAACCTACGAGCAGTACTTC
15 TRBJ2-1 TRBD2 TRBV7-9 many CASSFTSGGRNEQFF TGTGCCAGCAGTTTTACTAGCGGGGGGCGCAATGAGCAGTTCTTC
15 TRBJ2-7 TRBD2 TRBV2 few CASRITSGRASEQYF TGTGCCAGCAGGATTACTAGCGGGAGGGCCTCCGAGCAGTACTTC
15 TRBJ1-3 TRBD1 TRBV9 NA CASSPGTGSGNTIYF TGTGCCAGCAGCCCCGGGACAGGGAGCGGAAACACCATATATTTT
13 TRBJ2-5 NA TRBV6-5 few CASSYYPRETQYF TGTGCCAGCAGTTACTACCCTCGGGAGACCCAGTACTTC
15 TRBJ2-1 TRBD2 TRBV20-1 NA CSAPNLAGAYNEQFF TGCAGTGCTCCTAATCTAGCGGGGGCCTACAATGAGCAGTTCTTC
14 TRBJ1-1 NA TRBV4-2 NA CASSQSQERTEAFF TGTGCCAGCAGCCAATCCCAGGAGAGAACTGAAGCTTTCTTT
15 TRBJ2-3 NA TRBV7-8 few CASSYGTVSTDTQYF TGTGCCAGCAGCTATGGGACTGTCAGCACAGATACGCAGTATTTT
15 TRBJ2-3 NA TRBV4-2 NA CASSQEFGPTDTQYF TGTGCCAGCAGCCAAGAGTTCGGGCCCACAGATACGCAGTATTTT
14 TRBJ2-1 NA TRBV7-6 few CASSYRDDNNEQFF TGTGCCAGCAGCTACCGGGACGACAACAATGAGCAGTTCTTC
15 TRBJ2-7 NA TRBV7-2 NA CASSLSGRLGYEQYF TGTGCCAGCAGCTTATCAGGCAGGTTGGGCTACGAGCAGTACTTC
12 TRBJ2-3 NA TRBV9 NA CASSVAADTQYF TGTGCCAGCAGCGTAGCGGCAGATACGCAGTATTTT
14 TRBJ2-7 NA TRBV9 NA CASSVGLATYEQYF TGTGCCAGCAGCGTAGGTTTAGCCACCTACGAGCAGTACTTC
16 TRBJ2-2 TRBD1 TRBV24-1 many CATSPAGTANTGELFF TGTGCCACCAGTCCCGCCGGGACAGCGAACACCGGGGAGCTGTTTTTT
11 TRBJ2-3 NA TRBV24-1 many CATSDSDTQYF TGTGCCACCAGTGATTCAGATACGCAGTATTTT
14 TRBJ2-1 NA TRBV24-1 NA CATSESLWNHEQFF TGTGCCACCAGTGAGTCCCTTTGGAATCATGAGCAGTTCTTC
16 TRBJ2-7 TRBD2 TRBV6-1 few CASSSVLAGGVYEQYF TGTGCCAGCAGTAGTGTACTAGCGGGAGGTGTCTACGAGCAGTACTTC
13 TRBJ1-2 NA TRBV29-1 many CSVENRLTYGYTF TGCAGCGTTGAAAACAGGTTAACCTATGGCTACACCTTC
14 TRBJ2-7 TRBD2 TRBV11-2 NA CASRPGTRILEQYF TGTGCCAGCAGACCTGGGACTAGGATCTTAGAGCAGTACTTC
16 TRBJ2-1 NA TRBV6-2/TRBV6-3 few CASSWPGEGSYNEQFF TGTGCCAGCAGTTGGCCAGGCGAGGGCTCCTACAATGAGCAGTTCTTC
14 TRBJ2-1 TRBD1 TRBV4-1 few CASSQTTGGNEQFF TGCGCCAGCAGCCAGACTACAGGGGGCAATGAGCAGTTCTTC